The 14 T cell receptor beta chains listed next were all sequenced from one sample in a study of T cell repertoires in cytomegalovirus infection. Antigens of these TCRs are unknown. MiXCR was run by TCRdb on the reads, yielding one entry per CDR3 protein. The sample includes some 940,000 distinct CDR3 sequences, less than 40% of them seen just once. Sample: cultured CD8+ T cells from PBMCs, taken from culture after CMV antigen stimulation. The source of these receptors is a human donor in good health (CMV status not recorded). Some clones in this sample may be carry-over from other donors' samples.

This clonotype was observed a handful of times. The gene calls are TRBV10-3 and TRBJ2-7, with D maybe TRBD1 (5 bases). CDR3 size: 12 residues. The V and J ends lost 7 bases and 1 base respectively, with 8 bases between them. Germline V lookup: CDR1 ENHRY, CDR2 SYGVKD. CDR3 sequence reads: CAITDSSYEQYF. As DNA, the CDR3 is TGTGCCATCACCGACAGTTCCTACGAGCAGTACTTC.

The chain uses TRBV6-1 and TRBJ1-1, with TRBD1 as a possible D gene (6 bases). The CDR3 covers 14 residues. Germline V gene lookup returns CDR1 MNHNS and CDR2 SASEGT. V was pared by 3 bases and J by 7 bases, with 15 bases between. The CDR3 bases are TGTGCCAGCAGTGATCTCCGGGACAATAGTGAAGCTTTCTTT. It translates to CASSDLRDNSEAFF.

The CDR3 region is CASSPNPRGVSYNSPLHF. CDR3 DNA sequence: TGTGCCAGCAGTCCCAACCCGAGGGGCGTCTCCTATAATTCACCCCTCCACTTT. The chain links TRBV6-5 to TRBJ1-6, with D possibly TRBD1 on 5 matching bases. The CDR3 contains 18 residues. From germline, CDR1 is MNHEY and CDR2 SVGAGI. The V end was cut by 5 bases, the J end by 0 bases, with 17 bases between.

The table lists this clonotype with a few counts. The chain has TRBV12-3 or TRBV12-4 and TRBJ1-5, with a possible D match to TRBD1 (5 bases). The V end lost 8 bases, the J end lost 8 bases, and 22 bases lay between the germline ends. This CDR3 is built from 15 residues. The CDR3 region has the DNA TGTGCCAGCTCGATGGGGGGGAACGGAATCAAGCCCCAGCATTTT. It is translated as CASSMGGNGIKPQHF.

Concerning this clonotype: The conserved phenylalanine or tryptophan normally closing the CDR3 is absent here, so this likely arose from a read error. The J gene is TRBJ2-6, the V gene TRBV10-3; D is ambiguous. V was clipped by 1 base and J by 2 bases, with 12 bases between them. The CDR3 consists of 17 residues. Germline loops: CDR1 ENHRY, CDR2 SYGVKD. The CDR3 bases are TGTGCCATCAGTGAGTGGGAACAGAAGGCTGGGGCCAACGTCCTGACTTCC. This encodes CAISEWEQKAGANVLTS.

This clonotype showed up just a few times. This chain joins TRBV12-3 or TRBV12-4 and TRBJ2-2; tentative D call: TRBD1 (6 bases). Trimming removed 7 bases at V and 0 bases at J, with 15 bases between. The CDR3 length is 16 residues. The CDR3 DNA follows: TGTGCCAGCACTTGGGCGGACAGCGCGAACACCGGGGAGCTGTTTTTT. This sequence encodes CASTWADSANTGELFF.

This clonotype has a handful of counts. V is TRBV28 and J is TRBJ1-5; a possible D gene is TRBD1 (6 bases). With 6 bases removed from V and 3 bases from J, the gap between germline ends came to 21 bases. The CDR3 runs to 17 residues. CDR1 MDHEN and CDR2 SYDVKM come from the germline V gene. The CDR3 loop is CASSPGDGQIYNQPQHF. CDR3 DNA sequence: TGTGCCAGCAGCCCCGGCGATGGACAGATCTACAATCAGCCCCAGCATTTT. Variable domain in full (rest from reference TRBV28 and TRBJ1-5): DVKVTQSSRYLVKRTGEKVFLECVQDMDHENMFWYRQDPGLGLRLIYFSYDVKMKEKGDIPEGYSVSREKKERFSLILESASTNQTSMYLCASSPGDGQIYNQPQHFGDGTRLSIL.

The table lists this clonotype with a few counts. The rearrangement links TRBV14 to TRBJ1-4, with 7 bases that match TRBD1. Looked up from germline, CDR1 is SGHDN and CDR2 is FVKESK. The CDR3 is 15 residues long. Trimming cost V 0 bases and J 5 bases; bases outside gene matches: 3. The chain's CDR3 is CASSQDPGGNEKLFF. In DNA, the CDR3 is TGTGCCAGCAGCCAAGACCCAGGGGGAAATGAAAAACTGTTTTTT.

This clonotype was counted a few times. The chain links TRBV6-2 or TRBV6-3 to TRBJ2-2; no definite D call. This CDR3 comprises 14 residues. Trimming stripped 7 bases from V and 5 bases from J, with 14 bases between. Germline V CDR1 and CDR2: MNHEY, SVGEGT. As DNA, the CDR3 is TGTGCCAGCATTGGGAAGTGGCAAACCGGGGAGCTGTTTTTT. Translating gives CASIGKWQTGELFF.

The chain combines TRBV6-1 with TRBJ2-1; 10 bases are shared with TRBD2. CDR3 length equals 15 residues. Germline V CDR1 and CDR2: MNHNS, SASEGT. The V and J ends lost 0 bases and 10 bases, in that order; junction bases with no gene match: 6. CDR3 in amino acids: CASSEASGGLREQFF. As DNA, the CDR3 is TGTGCCAGCAGTGAAGCTAGCGGGGGGCTCAGGGAGCAGTTCTTC.

The table lists this clonotype with a few counts. The chain has TRBV6-1 and TRBJ1-5; D is possibly TRBD1 (5 bases). V gave up 2 bases and J gave up 4 bases, with 15 bases separating them. This CDR3 comprises 16 residues. Per germline, CDR1 MNHNS and CDR2 SASEGT. CDR3 protein: CASSESVGRRNQPQHF. CDR3 bases: TGTGCCAGCAGTGAATCGGTGGGGCGCCGGAATCAGCCCCAGCATTTT.

The chain combines TRBV7-9 with TRBJ2-1; D is ambiguous. The CDR3 length is 14 residues. Trimming pared 5 bases from V and 8 bases from J, leaving 16 bases between. CDR1 SEHNR and CDR2 FQNEAQ come from the germline V gene (reference sequence). The CDR3 sequence is CASSHPSESDEQFF. The CDR3 DNA sequence: TGTGCCAGCAGCCACCCGTCTGAGTCGGATGAGCAGTTCTTC.

This clonotype was observed many times. The rearrangement uses TRBV7-6 and TRBJ1-6, with D possibly TRBD1 on 5 matching bases. Germline V gene data show CDR1 as SGHVS and CDR2 as FNYEAQ. The CDR3 length is 13 residues. V was shortened by 5 bases and J by 8 bases, with 10 bases between the two germline ends. The CDR3 protein is CASSLGQDSPLHF. Here the CDR3 DNA reads TGTGCCAGCAGCCTTGGACAAGATTCACCCCTCCACTTT.

V usage is TRBV7-8 and J usage is TRBJ2-5; D call uncertain. Trimming took off 0 bases at V and 5 bases at J, with 7 bases between the two ends. Germline assignment: CDR1 SGHVS and CDR2 FQNEAQ. CDR3 length equals 13 residues. The CDR3 bases are TGTGCCAGCAGCTTAGCCCTAGGGGAGACCCAGTACTTC. This encodes CASSLALGETQYF.